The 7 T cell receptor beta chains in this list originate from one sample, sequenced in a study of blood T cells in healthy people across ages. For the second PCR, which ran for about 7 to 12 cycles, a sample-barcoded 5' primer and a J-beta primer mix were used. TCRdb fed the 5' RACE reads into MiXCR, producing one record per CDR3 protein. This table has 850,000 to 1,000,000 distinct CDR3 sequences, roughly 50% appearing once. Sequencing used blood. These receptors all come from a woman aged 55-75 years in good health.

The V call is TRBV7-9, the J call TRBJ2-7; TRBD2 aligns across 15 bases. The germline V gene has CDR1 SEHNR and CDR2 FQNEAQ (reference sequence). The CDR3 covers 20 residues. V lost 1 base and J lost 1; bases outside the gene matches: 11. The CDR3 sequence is CASSLEGGLAGGLSSYEQYF. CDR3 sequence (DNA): TGTGCCAGCAGCTTAGAGGGGGGACTAGCGGGAGGCCTATCGTCCTACGAGCAGTACTTC.

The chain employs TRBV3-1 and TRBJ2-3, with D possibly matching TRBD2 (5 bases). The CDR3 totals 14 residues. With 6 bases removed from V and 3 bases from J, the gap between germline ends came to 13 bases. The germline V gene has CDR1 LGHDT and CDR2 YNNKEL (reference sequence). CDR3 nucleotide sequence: TGTGCCAGCAGGTCCGAGCGGATAACAGATACGCAGTATTTT. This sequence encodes CASRSERITDTQYF.

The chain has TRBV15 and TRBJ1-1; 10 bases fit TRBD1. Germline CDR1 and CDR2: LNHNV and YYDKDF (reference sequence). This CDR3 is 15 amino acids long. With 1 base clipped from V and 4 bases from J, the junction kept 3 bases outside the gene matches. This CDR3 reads CATSRARDRGTEAFF. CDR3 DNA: TGTGCCACCAGCAGAGCTCGGGACAGGGGCACTGAAGCTTTCTTT.

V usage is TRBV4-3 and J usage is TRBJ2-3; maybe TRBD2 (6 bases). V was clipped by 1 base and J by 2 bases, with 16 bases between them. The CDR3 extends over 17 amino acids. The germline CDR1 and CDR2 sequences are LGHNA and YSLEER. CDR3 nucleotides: TGCGCCAGCAGCCAAGCCTCAGGTGGGAGGTTCACAGATACGCAGTATTTT. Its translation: CASSQASGGRFTDTQYF.

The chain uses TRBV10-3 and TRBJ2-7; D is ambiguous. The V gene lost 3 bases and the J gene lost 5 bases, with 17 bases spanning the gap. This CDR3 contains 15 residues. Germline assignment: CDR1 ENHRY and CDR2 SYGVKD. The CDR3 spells CAISEIEPSIHEQYF. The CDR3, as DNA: TGTGCCATCAGTGAAATTGAACCGTCCATCCACGAGCAGTACTTC.

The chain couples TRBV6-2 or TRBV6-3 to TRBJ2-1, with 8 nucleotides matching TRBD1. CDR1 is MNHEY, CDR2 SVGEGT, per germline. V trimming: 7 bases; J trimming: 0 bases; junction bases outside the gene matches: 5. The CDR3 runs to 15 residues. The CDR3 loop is CASKGQAHSYNEQFF. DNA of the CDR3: TGTGCCAGCAAGGGACAGGCACACTCCTACAATGAGCAGTTCTTC.

The CDR3 spells CASSQRADKTGANVLTF. CDR3 nucleotides: TGCGCCAGCAGCCAAAGGGCGGACAAGACTGGGGCCAACGTCCTGACTTTC. J is TRBJ2-6 and V is TRBV4-1, with a weak D call TRBD1 (5 bases). This CDR3 spans 17 amino acids. From germline, CDR1 is MGHRA and CDR2 YSYEKL. V gave up 2 bases and J gave up 2 bases, with 13 bases separating them.